The present T cell receptor (beta chain) was sequenced within a study of OX40 agonist ivuxolimab in advanced cancers. The CDR3 spans 12 residues. Germline V gene data show CDR1 as LNHDA and CDR2 as SQIVND (reference sequence). Trimming shortened V by 10 bases and J by 11 bases, and 20 bases separated the two germline ends. Only in-frame clones appear in the TCRdb table, and some are missing; sequencing was by immunoSEQ multiplex PCR. The profile shows fewer than 45,000 clones, 75% to 85% of them singletons. The table lists this clone with a few counts. The receptor was isolated from an adult with an advanced solid tumor such as melanoma, head and neck, liver or kidney cancer. Sample: CD4+ or CD8+ T cells sorted from blood, taken in a trial of the OX40 agonist ivuxolimab. The chain uses TRBV19 and TRBJ1-1, with D maybe TRBD1 (6 bases). CDR3 nucleotides: TGTGCCACTACCAGGGGAGGGATTGAGGCTTTCTTT. Its protein product is CATTRGGIEAFF. Together with reference TRBV19 and TRBJ1-1, the CDR3 gives the full variable domain: DGGITQSPKYLFRKEGQNVTLSCEQNLNHDAMYWYRQDPGQGLRLIYYSQIVNDFQKGDIAEGYSVSREKKESFPLTVTSAQKNPTAFYLCATTRGGIEAFFGQGTRLTVV.